This is a list of T cell receptor beta chains from one sample in a study of beta chain features in type 1 diabetes. Sequenced by immunoSEQ multiplex PCR; TCRdb stores in-frame clones only, minus some. Among 860,000 or so clones, around a sixth were seen once, and the ten largest hold 0.023%. Sequenced input: naive CD4+ T cells from blood. Source of these receptors: a woman aged 18-29 years in good health. The CDR3 runs from the conserved cysteine through the conserved F or W. D genes are given only for firm matches. Clone size is not always given. Where it is, it says once, few, many or a class for expanded clones.

d_gene: TRBD1
abundance: NA
j_gene: TRBJ2-5
v_gene: TRBV19
CDR3aa: CASSTPTGTETQYF
CDR3nt: TGTGCCAGTAGTACACCGACAGGGACAGAGACCCAGTACTTC

d_gene: NA
abundance: few
j_gene: TRBJ2-7
v_gene: TRBV10-3
CDR3aa: CAISESGGIEQYF
CDR3nt: TGTGCCATCAGTGAGTCAGGAGGGATTGAGCAGTACTTC

d_gene: TRBD1
abundance: NA
j_gene: TRBJ2-3
v_gene: TRBV5-1
CDR3aa: CASLVDHGQGGYVF
CDR3nt: TGCGCCAGCTTAGTAGATCATGGACAGGGAGGCTACGTTTTT

d_gene: TRBD2
abundance: few
j_gene: TRBJ2-7
v_gene: TRBV29-1
CDR3aa: CSVTFPGLALDEQYF
CDR3nt: TGCAGCGTAACCTTCCCGGGACTAGCGCTGGACGAGCAGTACTTC

d_gene: NA
abundance: NA
j_gene: TRBJ1-1
v_gene: TRBV6-5
CDR3aa: CAAWGSMNTEAFF
CDR3nt: TGTGCCGCCTGGGGCAGCATGAACACTGAAGCTTTCTTT

d_gene: TRBD1
abundance: NA
j_gene: TRBJ2-7
v_gene: TRBV4-3
CDR3aa: CASSHIQGYEQYF
CDR3nt: TGCGCCAGCAGCCATATACAGGGGTACGAGCAGTACTTC

d_gene: TRBD1
abundance: few
j_gene: TRBJ2-7
v_gene: TRBV2
CDR3aa: CASSVIGIGQGAREQYF
CDR3nt: TGTGCCAGCAGTGTCATCGGGATAGGACAGGGGGCGCGAGAGCAGTACTTC

d_gene: NA
abundance: few
j_gene: TRBJ2-3
v_gene: TRBV9
CDR3aa: CASSVRGVGTDTQYF
CDR3nt: TGTGCCAGCAGCGTTAGAGGGGTGGGCACAGATACGCAGTATTTT

d_gene: NA
abundance: few
j_gene: TRBJ2-7
v_gene: TRBV2
CDR3aa: CASSRRESYEQYF
CDR3nt: TGTGCCAGCAGCCGACGGGAGAGCTACGAGCAGTACTTC

d_gene: NA
abundance: NA
j_gene: TRBJ2-2
v_gene: TRBV5-6
CDR3aa: CASSLGRTGELFF
CDR3nt: TGTGCCAGCAGCTTGGGGAGGACCGGGGAGCTGTTTTTT

d_gene: NA
abundance: few
j_gene: TRBJ2-5
v_gene: TRBV19
CDR3aa: CASNGGLTETQYF
CDR3nt: TGTGCCAGTAACGGGGGGCTCACGGAGACCCAGTACTTC

d_gene: NA
abundance: NA
j_gene: TRBJ2-5
v_gene: TRBV14
CDR3aa: CASSQEWGVRRSGKFQETQYF
CDR3nt: TGTGCCAGCAGCCAAGAATGGGGGGTTCGGCGGAGCGGAAAGTTCCAAGAGACCCAGTACTTC

d_gene: TRBD1
abundance: NA
j_gene: TRBJ2-7
v_gene: TRBV27
CDR3aa: CASSQTDRGILYEQYF
CDR3nt: TGTGCCAGCAGTCAAACGGACAGGGGTATTTTGTACGAGCAGTACTTC

d_gene: TRBD1
abundance: NA
j_gene: TRBJ1-2
v_gene: TRBV9
CDR3aa: CASSRDRVNYGYTF
CDR3nt: TGTGCCAGCAGCCGGGACAGGGTCAACTATGGCTACACCTTC

d_gene: TRBD1
abundance: NA
j_gene: TRBJ2-6
v_gene: TRBV7-9
CDR3aa: CASDRDRSSGANVLTF
CDR3nt: TGTGCCAGCGACCGGGACAGGTCCTCTGGGGCCAACGTCCTGACTTTC

d_gene: NA
abundance: few
j_gene: TRBJ2-7
v_gene: TRBV20-1
CDR3aa: CSASEYEQYF
CDR3nt: TGCAGTGCTAGCGAGTACGAGCAGTACTTC

d_gene: NA
abundance: NA
j_gene: TRBJ2-4
v_gene: TRBV28
CDR3aa: CASSGGPKNIQYF
CDR3nt: TGTGCCAGCAGCGGGGGCCCCAAAAACATTCAGTACTTC

d_gene: NA
abundance: few
j_gene: TRBJ1-1
v_gene: TRBV5-1
CDR3aa: CASSFQPGNTEAFF
CDR3nt: TGCGCCAGCAGCTTCCAACCAGGGAACACTGAAGCTTTCTTT

d_gene: NA
abundance: few
j_gene: TRBJ2-5
v_gene: TRBV28
CDR3aa: CASSRQLSEETQYF
CDR3nt: TGTGCCAGCAGTCGACAGTTATCCGAAGAGACCCAGTACTTC

d_gene: TRBD1
abundance: NA
j_gene: TRBJ2-3
v_gene: TRBV5-1
CDR3aa: CASSPGTGYTDTQYF
CDR3nt: TGCGCCAGCAGTCCCGGGACAGGGTACACAGATACGCAGTATTTT

d_gene: NA
abundance: few
j_gene: TRBJ2-3
v_gene: TRBV10-1
CDR3aa: CASSAGGLTDTQYF
CDR3nt: TGCGCCAGCAGTGCAGGGGGACTCACAGATACGCAGTATTTT

d_gene: TRBD1
abundance: few
j_gene: TRBJ2-4
v_gene: TRBV28
CDR3aa: CASSRQGAKNIQYF
CDR3nt: TGTGCCAGCAGTCGACAGGGAGCCAAAAACATTCAGTACTTC